This T cell receptor (beta chain) was documented in a study of CD8 T cells in Susac syndrome. This clonotype was recorded once. Its antigen is unidentified. Whole-study findings and limits: As the study acknowledged, the number of individuals in its TCR sequencing and HLA analysis was relatively small.

With random hexamers, reverse transcription was performed on roughly 0.45 to 1 ug of RNA. Across 54 Vbeta and 13 Jbeta, TCR beta CDR3 was amplified with immunoSEQ multiplex PCR. From the immunoSEQ multiplex PCR reads, TCRdb called clonotypes with MiXCR, one entry per CDR3 protein. The table has 180,000 or so distinct CDR3 sequences, approximately 95% seen once. From blood CD8+ and CD4+ T cells, TCR beta sequences were generated. It was negative isolation that provided the CD8+ and CD4+ T cells, whereas TEMRA cells were enriched by FACS. Deletions cut 0 bases from V and 7 bases from J, with 14 bases between. Germline V CDR1 and CDR2: LGHNA, YNFKEQ. The CDR3 sequence is 15 residues long.

The source material was CD4+ T cells from PBMCs. The rearrangement uses TRBV4-2 and TRBJ2-3; TRBD2 is a possible D gene (5 bases). This sequence was found in a human donor in good health. The CDR3 reads CASSQDLGRGNTQYF. In DNA, the CDR3 is TGTGCCAGCAGCCAAGACTTGGGTAGAGGGAATACGCAGTATTTT.